The 6 T cell receptor beta chains below were found in one sample sequenced in a study of blood T cell repertoires in COVID-19. Generated by immunoSEQ multiplex PCR, the TCRdb table keeps only in-frame clones and is missing some. The sample includes some 170,000 clones, around nine tenths of them seen just once. The sample taken for sequencing was peripheral blood. The receptors originated from a man aged 60 to 69 with active or convalescent COVID-19.

The table lists this clone with a count of one. The CDR3 DNA sequence: TGCGCCAGCAGTTCCTATGGACTAGCGGGGGGACTGAGCTCCTACGAGCAGTACTTC. Its translation is CASSSYGLAGGLSSYEQYF. V is TRBV10-2 and J is TRBJ2-7; 14 bases line up with TRBD2. The ends lost 5 bases at V and 0 bases at J; junction bases unmatched: 12. Germline V lookup: CDR1 WSHSY, CDR2 SAAADI. The length of the CDR3 is 19 residues.

The rearrangement joins TRBV19 to TRBJ2-5, with D uncertain. The CDR3 extends over 13 amino acids. Looked up from germline, CDR1 is LNHDA and CDR2 is SQIVND (reference sequence). Trimming took off 2 bases at V and 2 bases at J, with 6 bases between the two ends. CDR3 nucleotide sequence: TGTGCCAGTAGTATAAACAGACAAGAGACCCAGTACTTC. Translated: CASSINRQETQYF.

The DNA of the CDR3 is TGTGCCAGTAGTAGATCCACCCAGACAGGGTATAGTAACTATGGCTACACCTTC. It yields the protein CASSRSTQTGYSNYGYTF. The chain uses TRBV19 and TRBJ1-2, with 7 bases identical to TRBD1. V lost 4 bases to trimming and J lost 1 base; unmatched junction nucleotides: 15. Germline lookup yields CDR1 LNHDA and CDR2 SQIVND (reference sequence). This CDR3 has 18 residues.

This rearrangement joins TRBV12-3 or TRBV12-4 to TRBJ1-4, with D possibly TRBD1 on 6 matching bases. Trimming pared 7 bases from V and 8 bases from J, leaving 14 bases between. This CDR3 region has 13 residues. The CDR3 sequence is CASTSQGGEKLFF. CDR3 DNA: TGTGCCAGCACCTCACAGGGCGGCGAAAAACTGTTTTTT.

This clone turned up a few times. The rearrangement links TRBV6-6 to TRBJ1-1; D call uncertain. The CDR3 covers 13 residues. Germline CDR1 is MNHNY and CDR2 is SVGAGI (reference sequence). The ends were cut back, 2 bases at V and 5 bases at J, with 9 bases in the middle. CDR3 amino acids: CASSYEAATEAFF. The CDR3 nucleotides read TGTGCCAGCAGTTACGAGGCAGCAACTGAAGCTTTCTTT.

This clone was counted ten times or more. V usage is TRBV18 and J usage is TRBJ2-7; D call uncertain. Germline V gene lookup returns CDR1 KGHSH and CDR2 LQKENI. V gave up 0 bases and J gave up 5 bases, with 8 bases separating them. CDR3 length equals 13 residues. In DNA form, the CDR3 reads TGTGCCAGCTCACCACCCCGGTTAGACGAGCAGTACTTC. It is translated as CASSPPRLDEQYF. Supplemented by reference TRBV18 and TRBJ2-7, the full variable domain reads NAGVMQNPRHLVRRRGQEARLRCSPMKGHSHVYWYRQLPEEGLKFMVYLQKENIIDESGMPKERFSAEFPKEGPSILRIQQVVRGDSAAYFCASSPPRLDEQYFGPGTRLTVT.